Shown below are 16 T cell receptor beta chains from a single sample sequenced in a study of cytomegalovirus exposure and HLA in healthy donors. Primers for the PCR totalled 60 Vbeta and 13 Jbeta. Generated by immunoSEQ multiplex PCR, the TCRdb table keeps only in-frame clones and is missing some. The table lists approximately 100,000 clones, approximately 77% of them singletons. Sequencing used PBMCs. The receptor set was obtained from a woman aged 40 to 49 in good health and CMV-seronegative.

The chain uses TRBV4-1 and TRBJ1-2; 8 positions agree with TRBD1. Germline loops: CDR1 MGHRA, CDR2 YSYEKL. The CDR3 totals 15 residues. V lost 4 bases, J lost 3 bases, and 7 bases stayed unmatched. For the CDR3, the DNA is TGCGCCAGCAGCCTACAGGGGGAAGGTGACTATGGCTACACCTTC. It encodes CASSLQGEGDYGYTF.

The gene calls are TRBV29-1 and TRBJ1-3; TRBD1 might be the D (6 bases). This CDR3 comprises 13 residues. Trimming took off 4 bases at V and 4 bases at J, with 11 bases between the two ends. The germline CDR1 and CDR2 sequences are SQVTM and ANQGSEA. CDR3 protein: CSVGRGTGNTIYF. The CDR3 DNA reads TGCAGCGTTGGCAGGGGTACGGGAAACACCATATATTTT.

V usage is TRBV6-1 and J usage is TRBJ1-5; D uncertain. Germline V CDR1 and CDR2: MNHNS, SASEGT. The CDR3 extends over 13 amino acids. V was clipped by 3 bases and J by 7 bases, with 10 bases between them. The CDR3 sequence is CASSEMERQPQHF. The CDR3 DNA sequence: TGTGCCAGCAGTGAGATGGAGCGGCAGCCCCAGCATTTT.

This CDR3 reads CSARDYNEQFF. The CDR3 DNA follows: TGCAGTGCGAGGGACTACAATGAGCAGTTCTTC. V and J are TRBV20-1 and TRBJ2-1; a possible D gene is TRBD2 (5 bases). Trimming took off 6 bases at V and 3 bases at J, with 6 bases between the two ends. CDR3 length: 11 residues. CDR1 is DFQATT and CDR2 is SNEGSKA in the germline V gene (reference sequence).

The gene calls are TRBV6-5 and TRBJ2-7, with TRBD1 as a possible D gene (7 bases). V lost 2 bases, J lost 2 bases, and 13 bases lay in between. This CDR3 spans 15 amino acids. CDR1 and CDR2 (germline): MNHEY, SVGAGI. CDR3: CASSYGQGGPYEQYF. DNA for the CDR3: TGTGCCAGCAGTTACGGCCAGGGGGGACCCTACGAGCAGTACTTC.

This chain links TRBV9 with TRBJ2-1; 9 bases match TRBD2. There are 16 residues in the CDR3. Germline V lookup: CDR1 SGDLS, CDR2 YYNGEE. The trim removed 0 bases at V and 6 bases at J, leaving 7 bases unmatched. The CDR3 here is CASSVGISGGLNEQFF. The DNA for the CDR3 is TGTGCCAGCAGCGTAGGTATTAGCGGGGGTCTCAATGAGCAGTTCTTC.

The rearrangement uses TRBV4-1 and TRBJ2-7; the D gene is possibly TRBD1 (6 bases). Germline V CDR1 and CDR2: MGHRA, YSYEKL. The CDR3 totals 14 residues. Trimming pared 3 bases from V and 5 bases from J, leaving 14 bases between. For the CDR3, the DNA is TGCGCCAGCAGCCATATACAGGGTTTCGACGAGCAGTACTTC. Translating it yields CASSHIQGFDEQYF.

The gene calls are TRBV7-2 and TRBJ1-1; a weak D match, TRBD1 (5 bases). The V gene lost 8 bases and the J gene lost 6 bases, with 16 bases spanning the gap. The CDR3 is 13 residues long. CDR1 and CDR2 (germline): SGHTA, FQGNSA. CDR3 sequence (DNA): TGTGCCAGCCTGCAGGGTCGTTGGGCTGAAGCTTTCTTT. Its translation: CASLQGRWAEAFF.

This rearrangement joins TRBV7-6 to TRBJ1-1, with D unresolved. V gave up 5 bases and J gave up 5 bases, with 21 bases separating them. The CDR3 covers 16 residues. Germline loops: CDR1 SGHVS, CDR2 FNYEAQ. This CDR3 reads CASSPYGGGISTEAFF. The CDR3 nucleotides read TGTGCCAGCAGCCCGTACGGAGGAGGGATCTCGACTGAAGCTTTCTTT. Using reference TRBV7-6 and TRBJ1-1 for the parts outside the CDR3, the full variable domain is GAGVSQSPRYKVTKRGQDVALRCDPISGHVSLYWYRQALGQGPEFLTYFNYEAQQDKSGLPNDRFSAERPEGSISTLTIQRTEQRDSAMYRCASSPYGGGISTEAFFGQGTRLTVV.

This chain links TRBV27 with TRBJ1-1; 7 positions agree with TRBD1. The germline V gene encodes CDR1 MNHEY and CDR2 SMNVEV (reference sequence). V shed 6 bases and J 5 bases; nucleotides not matched to a gene: 12. This CDR3 has 15 amino acids. This chain's CDR3 is CASSLLKGAGTEAFF. The CDR3 DNA follows: TGTGCCAGCAGCCTCCTGAAGGGGGCTGGGACTGAAGCTTTCTTT.

The chain recombines TRBV11-1 with TRBJ1-6; 7 bases map to TRBD1. The CDR3 runs to 15 residues. Losses at the gene ends were 5 bases for V and 7 bases for J; bases not matched to a gene: 8. From germline, CDR1 is SGHAT and CDR2 FQDESV (reference sequence). DNA of the CDR3: TGTGCCAGCAGCCCCCCGGACAGGTCGAATTCACCCCTCCACTTT. Its protein product is CASSPPDRSNSPLHF.

The J gene is TRBJ2-7, the V gene TRBV7-2; TRBD2 agrees at 10 bases. The CDR3 has 15 residues. The junction had 5 bases not matched to a gene; V was cut back by 5 bases and J by 1 base. Germline V gene lookup returns CDR1 SGHTA and CDR2 FQGNSA. The CDR3 loop is CASSQAGGSSYEQYF. CDR3 nucleotide sequence: TGTGCCAGCAGCCAAGCGGGGGGGAGTTCCTACGAGCAGTACTTC.

This chain connects TRBV2 to TRBJ2-2; maybe TRBD2 (5 bases). CDR3 length: 17 residues. Trimming shortened V by 2 bases and J by 6 bases, and 19 bases separated the two germline ends. CDR1 SNHLY and CDR2 FYNNEI come from the germline V gene. The CDR3 DNA follows: TGTGCCAGCAGTGAATTTCGGGGTCTCGTCCGTCCCGGGGAGCTGTTTTTT. This gives the protein CASSEFRGLVRPGELFF.

As DNA, the CDR3 is TGTGCCAGCAGCTTAACGACAGGCATAGGGGGTGAGCAGTTCTTC. Translated: CASSLTTGIGGEQFF. The chain links TRBV7-6 to TRBJ2-1, with a weak D call TRBD1 (6 bases). Germline V gene sequence: CDR1 SGHVS, CDR2 FNYEAQ. The CDR3 contains 15 residues. V was pared by 2 bases and J by 9 bases, with 17 bases between.

The J gene is TRBJ1-1, the V gene TRBV27; D is ambiguous. In germline, CDR1 is MNHEY, CDR2 SMNVEV (reference sequence). V was pared by 6 bases and J by 4 bases, with 18 bases between. The CDR3 consists of 15 residues. The CDR3 DNA follows: TGTGCCAGCAGCAACCGAAACCTACCGGGCACTGAAGCTTTCTTT. Protein: CASSNRNLPGTEAFF.

The V gene is TRBV11-2, the J gene TRBJ1-3; TRBD1 aligns across 8 bases. The germline V gene encodes CDR1 SGHAT and CDR2 FQNNGV. The CDR3 is 14 residues long. Unmatched junction bases numbered 4, after V lost 5 bases and J lost 4 bases. In nucleotides, the CDR3 is TGTGCCAGCAGCCCCGACAGGGGCGGAAACACCATATATTTT. Amino acid sequence: CASSPDRGGNTIYF.